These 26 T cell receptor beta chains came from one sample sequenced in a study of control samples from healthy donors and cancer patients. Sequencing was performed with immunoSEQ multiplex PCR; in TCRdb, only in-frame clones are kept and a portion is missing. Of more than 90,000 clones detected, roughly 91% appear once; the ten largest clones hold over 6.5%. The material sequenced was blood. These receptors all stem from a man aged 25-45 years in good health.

The CDR3 is CASSYSGVGAQPQHF. The CDR3, as DNA: TGTGCCAGCAGTTACTCGGGTGTGGGTGCTCAGCCCCAGCATTTT. This sequence joins TRBV6-6 and TRBJ1-5; D not certain. The CDR3 extends over 15 amino acids. The V end lost 0 bases, the J end lost 6 bases, and 12 bases lay between the germline ends. Germline V gene sequence: CDR1 MNHNY, CDR2 SVGAGI (reference sequence).

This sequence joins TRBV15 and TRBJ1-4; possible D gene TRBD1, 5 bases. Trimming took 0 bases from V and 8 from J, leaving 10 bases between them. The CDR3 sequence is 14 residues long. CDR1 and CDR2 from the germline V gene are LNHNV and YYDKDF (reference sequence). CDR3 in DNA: TGTGCCACCAGCAGAGAAGCTGGGGGAGAAAAACTGTTTTTT. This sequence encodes CATSREAGGEKLFF.

In DNA, the CDR3 is TGCAGCGTTGAAGTCCCCAGGGTCGGGGGAGCCAAAAACATTCAGTACTTC. It translates to CSVEVPRVGGAKNIQYF. The chain uses TRBV29-1 and TRBJ2-4; D perhaps matches TRBD2 (6 bases). The germline V gene encodes CDR1 SQVTM and CDR2 ANQGSEA. The CDR3 runs to 17 residues. With 1 base removed from V and 0 bases from J, the gap between germline ends came to 16 bases.

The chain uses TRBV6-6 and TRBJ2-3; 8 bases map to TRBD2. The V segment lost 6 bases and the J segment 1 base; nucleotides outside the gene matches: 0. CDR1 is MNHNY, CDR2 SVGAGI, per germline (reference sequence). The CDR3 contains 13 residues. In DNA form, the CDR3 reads TGTGCCAGCAGGACTAGCGGCACAGATACGCAGTATTTT. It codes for CASRTSGTDTQYF.

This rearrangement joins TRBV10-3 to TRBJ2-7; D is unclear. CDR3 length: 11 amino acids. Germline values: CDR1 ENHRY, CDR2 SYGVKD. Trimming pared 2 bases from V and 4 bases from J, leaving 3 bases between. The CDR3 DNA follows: TGTGCCATCAGTGAGGGGTACGAGCAGTACTTC. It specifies CAISEGYEQYF.

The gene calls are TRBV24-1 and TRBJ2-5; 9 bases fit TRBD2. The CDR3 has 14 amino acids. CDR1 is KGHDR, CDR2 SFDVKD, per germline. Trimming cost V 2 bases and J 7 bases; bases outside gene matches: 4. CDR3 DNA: TGTGCCACCAGTGATTCCGGACTAGCGCGGACCCAGTACTTC. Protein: CATSDSGLARTQYF.

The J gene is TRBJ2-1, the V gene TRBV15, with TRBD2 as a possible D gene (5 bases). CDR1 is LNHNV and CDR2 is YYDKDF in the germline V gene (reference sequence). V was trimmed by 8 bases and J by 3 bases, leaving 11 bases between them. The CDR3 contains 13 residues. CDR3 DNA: TGTGCCACCTTGGACGGACTCTACAATGAGCAGTTCTTC. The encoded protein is CATLDGLYNEQFF.

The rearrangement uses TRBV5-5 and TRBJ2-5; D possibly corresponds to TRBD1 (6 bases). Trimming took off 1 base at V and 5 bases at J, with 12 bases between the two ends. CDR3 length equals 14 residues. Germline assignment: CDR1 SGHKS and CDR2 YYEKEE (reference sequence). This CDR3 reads CASSLTGQGETQYF. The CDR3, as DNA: TGTGCCAGCAGCTTGACAGGGCAGGGTGAGACCCAGTACTTC.

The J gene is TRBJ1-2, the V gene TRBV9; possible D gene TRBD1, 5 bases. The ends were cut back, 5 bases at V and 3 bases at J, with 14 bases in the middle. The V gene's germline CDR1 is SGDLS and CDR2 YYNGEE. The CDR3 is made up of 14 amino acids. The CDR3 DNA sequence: TGTGCCAGCAGAGGACGAATCAGGGACTATGGCTACACCTTC. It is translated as CASRGRIRDYGYTF.

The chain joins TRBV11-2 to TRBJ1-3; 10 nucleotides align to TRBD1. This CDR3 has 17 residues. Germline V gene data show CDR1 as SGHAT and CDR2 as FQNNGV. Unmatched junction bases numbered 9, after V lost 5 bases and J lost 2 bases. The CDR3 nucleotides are TGTGCCAGCAGCCCCGGCGCGGGACAGGGGACTGGAAACACCATATATTTT. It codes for CASSPGAGQGTGNTIYF.

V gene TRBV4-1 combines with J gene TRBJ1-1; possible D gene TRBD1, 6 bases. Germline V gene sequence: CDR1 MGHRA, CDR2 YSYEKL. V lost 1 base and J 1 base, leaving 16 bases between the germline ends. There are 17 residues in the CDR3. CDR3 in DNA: TGCGCCAGCAGCCAAGGACTCGGGGGGCGCAGGAACACTGAAGCTTTCTTT. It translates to CASSQGLGGRRNTEAFF.

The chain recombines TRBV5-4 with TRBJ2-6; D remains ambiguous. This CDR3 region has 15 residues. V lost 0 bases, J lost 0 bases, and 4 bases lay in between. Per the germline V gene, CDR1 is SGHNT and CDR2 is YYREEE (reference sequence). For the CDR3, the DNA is TGTGCCAGCAGCTTGGATCTCTCTGGGGCCAACGTCCTGACTTTC. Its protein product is CASSLDLSGANVLTF.

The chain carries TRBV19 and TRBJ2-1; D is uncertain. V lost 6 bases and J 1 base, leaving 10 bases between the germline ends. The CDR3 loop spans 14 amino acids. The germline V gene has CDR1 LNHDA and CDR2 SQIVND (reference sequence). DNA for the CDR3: TGTGCCAGTAGGAAGGATCCATCCTACAATGAGCAGTTCTTC. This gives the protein CASRKDPSYNEQFF.

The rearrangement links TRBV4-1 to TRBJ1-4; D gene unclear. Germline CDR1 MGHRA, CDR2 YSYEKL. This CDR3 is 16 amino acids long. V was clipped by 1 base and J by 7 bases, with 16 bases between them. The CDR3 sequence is CASSQVSPQVGEKLFF. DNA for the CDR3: TGCGCCAGCAGCCAAGTATCGCCCCAGGTCGGTGAAAAACTGTTTTTT.

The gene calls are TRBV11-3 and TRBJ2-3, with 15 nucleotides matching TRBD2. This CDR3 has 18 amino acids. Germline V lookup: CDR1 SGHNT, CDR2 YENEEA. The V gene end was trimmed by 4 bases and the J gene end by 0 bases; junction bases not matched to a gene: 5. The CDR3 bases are TGTGCCAGCAGCTCCGGGACTAGCGGGAGGCCTAGCACAGATACGCAGTATTTT. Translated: CASSSGTSGRPSTDTQYF.

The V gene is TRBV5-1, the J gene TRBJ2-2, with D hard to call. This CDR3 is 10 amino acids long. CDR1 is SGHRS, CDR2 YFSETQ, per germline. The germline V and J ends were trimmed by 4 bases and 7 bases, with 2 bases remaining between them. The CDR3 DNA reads TGCGCCAGCAGCGACGGGGAGCTGTTTTTT. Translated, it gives CASSDGELFF.

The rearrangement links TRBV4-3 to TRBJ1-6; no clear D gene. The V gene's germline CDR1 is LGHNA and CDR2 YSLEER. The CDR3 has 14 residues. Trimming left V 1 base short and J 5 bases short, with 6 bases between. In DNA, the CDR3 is TGCGCCAGCAGCCAAGGACATAATAATTCACCCCTCCACTTT. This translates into CASSQGHNNSPLHF.

The CDR3, as DNA: TGTGCCAGTAACCTCACCCCCCGACAGCCCCAGCATTTT. Protein product: CASNLTPRQPQHF. The chain carries TRBV19 and TRBJ1-5; no definite D call. The V gene's germline CDR1 is LNHDA and CDR2 SQIVND (reference sequence). Trimming took 7 bases from V and 7 from J, leaving 14 bases between them. CDR3 length equals 13 residues.

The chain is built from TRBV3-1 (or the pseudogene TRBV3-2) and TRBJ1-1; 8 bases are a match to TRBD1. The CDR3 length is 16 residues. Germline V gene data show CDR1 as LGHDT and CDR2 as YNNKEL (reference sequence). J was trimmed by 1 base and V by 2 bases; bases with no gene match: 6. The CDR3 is CASSQNPGGENTEAFF. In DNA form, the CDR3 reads TGTGCCAGCAGCCAAAATCCAGGGGGCGAGAACACTGAAGCTTTCTTT.

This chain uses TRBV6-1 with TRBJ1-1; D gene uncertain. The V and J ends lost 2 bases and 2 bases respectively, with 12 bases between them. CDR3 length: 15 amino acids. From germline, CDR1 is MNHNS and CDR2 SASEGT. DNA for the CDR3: TGTGCCAGCAGTGAAAGTCGGCGGATCAACACTGAAGCTTTCTTT. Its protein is CASSESRRINTEAFF.

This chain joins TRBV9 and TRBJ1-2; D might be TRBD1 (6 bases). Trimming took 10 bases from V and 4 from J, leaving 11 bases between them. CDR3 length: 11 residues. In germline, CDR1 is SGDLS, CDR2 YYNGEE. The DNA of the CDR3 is TGTGCCTCCCGGGGGGCCTATGGCTACACCTTC. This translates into CASRGAYGYTF.

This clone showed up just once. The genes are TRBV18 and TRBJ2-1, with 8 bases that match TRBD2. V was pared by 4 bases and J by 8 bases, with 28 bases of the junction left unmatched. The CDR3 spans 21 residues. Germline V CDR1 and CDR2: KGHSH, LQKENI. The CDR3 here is CASSHLLPGLGDKSRDDEQFF. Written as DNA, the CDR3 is TGTGCCAGCTCACATCTCCTCCCGGGACTAGGAGACAAATCTCGAGACGATGAGCAGTTCTTC.

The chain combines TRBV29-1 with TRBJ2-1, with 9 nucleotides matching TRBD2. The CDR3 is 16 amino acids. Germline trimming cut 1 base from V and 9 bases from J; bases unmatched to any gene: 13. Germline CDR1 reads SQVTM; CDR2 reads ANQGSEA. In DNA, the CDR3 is TGCAGCGTTGAAGGAGTCGCGACTAGCGGAGTTAGTGAGCAGTTCTTC. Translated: CSVEGVATSGVSEQFF.

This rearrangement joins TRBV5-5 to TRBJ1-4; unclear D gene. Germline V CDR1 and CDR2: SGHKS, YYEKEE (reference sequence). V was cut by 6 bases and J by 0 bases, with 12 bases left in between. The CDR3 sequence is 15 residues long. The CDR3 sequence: CASNLGGPTNEKLFF. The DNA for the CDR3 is TGTGCCAGCAACCTGGGAGGCCCAACTAATGAAAAACTGTTTTTT.

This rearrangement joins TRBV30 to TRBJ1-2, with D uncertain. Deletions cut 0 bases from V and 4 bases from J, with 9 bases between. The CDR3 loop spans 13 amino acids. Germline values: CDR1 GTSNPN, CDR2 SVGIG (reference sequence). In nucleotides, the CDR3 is TGTGCCTGGAGTGTACGAGGGTTCTATGGCTACACCTTC. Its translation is CAWSVRGFYGYTF.

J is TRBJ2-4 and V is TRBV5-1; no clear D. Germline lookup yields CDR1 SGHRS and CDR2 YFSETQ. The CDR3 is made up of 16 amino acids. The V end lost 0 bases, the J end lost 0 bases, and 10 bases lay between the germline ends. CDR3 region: CASSLVYNPAKNIQYF. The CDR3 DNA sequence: TGCGCCAGCAGCTTGGTATATAACCCAGCCAAAAACATTCAGTACTTC.